The 25 T cell receptor beta chains listed next were all sequenced from one sample in a study of blood T cells in healthy people across ages (dated by TCRdb to between 2014 and 2016). The library was built by means of 5' RACE. The sample was run on an Illumina HiSeq 2500. The second PCR ran for about 7 to 11 cycles and used a J-beta primer mix along with a sample-barcoded 5' primer. The public reads were reprocessed in TCRdb via fastp at Q25 and MiXCR, keeping in-frame beta chains. Duplicate CDR3 protein sequences are folded into a single record with the most common DNA and genes. This sample gives 1.5 million to 2 million distinct CDR3 sequences in total; approximately 32% of them show up just once. In total, the top ten clones hold approximately 11% of the sample. Sequencing used blood. The receptors here all came from a woman aged 25 to 39 in good health.

This clonotype was detected only a few times. The chain uses TRBV12-3 or TRBV12-4 and TRBJ2-5; D not resolved. The CDR3 has 16 amino acids. With 3 bases removed from V and 1 base from J, the gap between germline ends came to 15 bases. In nucleotides, the CDR3 is TGTGCCAGCAGTTTGCAAGGCTTTGCCGCCCAAGAGACCCAGTACTTC. It specifies CASSLQGFAAQETQYF.

This rearrangement joins TRBV9 to TRBJ2-7, with 8 bases that match TRBD1. This CDR3 is 14 amino acids long. CDR1 and CDR2 from the germline V gene are SGDLS and YYNGEE. V shed 4 bases and J 5 bases; nucleotides not matched to a gene: 8. CDR3 nucleotides: TGTGCCAGCAGCCCTGGACAGGGTTTGAACGAGCAGTACTTC. As protein: CASSPGQGLNEQYF.

This sequence joins TRBV24-1 and TRBJ2-1; 11 bases are a match to TRBD2. The CDR3 is 16 residues long. Looked up from germline, CDR1 is KGHDR and CDR2 is SFDVKD. The ends lost 4 bases at V and 9 bases at J; junction bases unmatched: 10. The CDR3 protein is CATSDPPTSGKTEQFF. The CDR3 DNA sequence: TGTGCCACCAGTGACCCTCCGACTAGCGGGAAGACTGAGCAGTTCTTC.

This sequence joins TRBV20-1 and TRBJ1-1; a weak D match, TRBD1 (5 bases). CDR1 is DFQATT, CDR2 SNEGSKA, per germline (reference sequence). CDR3 size: 13 residues. V dropped 3 bases and J dropped 1 base, with 9 bases sitting between them. CDR3 sequence: CSASHGGNTEAFF. In nucleotides, the CDR3 is TGCAGTGCTAGCCACGGGGGGAACACTGAAGCTTTCTTT.

The sample holds a few counts of this clonotype. The gene calls are TRBV6-6 and TRBJ2-3; 12 bases line up with TRBD1. The CDR3 has 15 residues. The germline V gene encodes CDR1 MNHNY and CDR2 SVGAGI (reference sequence). Unmatched junction bases numbered 2, after V lost 7 bases and J lost 0 bases. For the CDR3, the DNA is TGTGCCAGCATGGGACAGGGGGCTAGCACAGATACGCAGTATTTT. This sequence encodes CASMGQGASTDTQYF.

This clonotype came up many times. The chain recombines TRBV3-1 with TRBJ2-7; D uncertain. This CDR3 comprises 15 residues. The germline gives CDR1 LGHDT, CDR2 YNNKEL (reference sequence). Trimming stripped 2 bases from V and 3 bases from J, with 14 bases between. The CDR3 coding sequence is TGTGCCAGCAGCCAAAGACTCTGGGCAGACTACGAGCAGTACTTC. Translation gives CASSQRLWADYEQYF.

This clonotype came up a few times. The chain combines TRBV9 with TRBJ2-3; D not certain. The germline V gene encodes CDR1 SGDLS and CDR2 YYNGEE. The length of the CDR3 is 15 residues. Trimming shortened V by 0 bases and J by 6 bases, and 14 bases separated the two germline ends. The CDR3 sequence: CASSVGWTTPDTQYF. The CDR3 nucleotides read TGTGCCAGCAGCGTAGGTTGGACGACTCCGGATACGCAGTATTTT.

There are many counts of this clonotype. The V and J genes are TRBV29-1 and TRBJ1-6; 7 positions match TRBD1. The length of the CDR3 is 13 residues. Germline CDR1 is SQVTM and CDR2 is ANQGSEA. The J segment lost 9 bases and the V segment lost 7 bases, leaving 9 bases of the junction unmatched. CDR3 coding DNA: TGCAGCGCTATAGACAGGGTGGGTTCACCCCTCCACTTT. Protein: CSAIDRVGSPLHF.

The chain has TRBV4-1 and TRBJ2-1; the match to TRBD2 covers 11 bases. Looked up from germline, CDR1 is MGHRA and CDR2 is YSYEKL. V shed 0 bases and J 12 bases; nucleotides not matched to a gene: 4. The CDR3 has 14 amino acids. The CDR3 DNA is TGCGCCAGCAGCCAAGAAATAGCGGGGGGGTCGCAGTTCTTC. The encoded protein is CASSQEIAGGSQFF.

The chain combines TRBV27 with TRBJ2-7; 8 bases match TRBD1. V lost 5 bases and J lost 5; bases outside the gene matches: 8. From germline, CDR1 is MNHEY and CDR2 SMNVEV (reference sequence). This CDR3 comprises 14 residues. The CDR3 sequence is CASSPGTGVDEQYF. The CDR3 DNA reads TGTGCCAGCAGTCCCGGGACAGGAGTGGACGAGCAGTACTTC.

The chain links TRBV18 to TRBJ1-6, with 8 bases identical to TRBD1. There are 18 residues in the CDR3. Trimming cost V 4 bases and J 10 bases; bases outside gene matches: 18. CDR1 is KGHSH, CDR2 LQKENI, per germline. The CDR3 DNA sequence: TGTGCCAGCTCACGAGGTACCACTGCCAGGGGGCGGAGGTCACCCCTCCACTTT. Translation: CASSRGTTARGRRSPLHF.

This clonotype has a handful of counts. V gene TRBV4-1 combines with J gene TRBJ2-7; no firm D call. CDR3 size: 15 residues. V was clipped by 0 bases and J by 2 bases, with 11 bases between them. Germline V gene sequence: CDR1 MGHRA, CDR2 YSYEKL. CDR3 sequence: CASSQDWTLTYEQYF. In DNA, the CDR3 is TGCGCCAGCAGCCAAGATTGGACCCTAACCTACGAGCAGTACTTC.

As concerns this clonotype: At one end the junction does not follow the germline gene, possibly because of a read error. The chain couples TRBV7-9 to TRBJ2-1, with 9 bases identical to TRBD1. This CDR3 contains 16 residues. Germline-derived CDR1 and CDR2 are SEHNR and FQNEAQ (reference sequence). The CDR3 sequence: CASSPETGGQCNGQFF. CDR3 DNA: TGTGCCAGCAGCCCAGAAACAGGGGGCCAATGCAATGGGCAGTTCTTC.

In regard to this clonotype: Relative to the germline gene, one junction end is altered; a read error may explain this. The CDR3 region has the DNA TGTGTCAGCAGACAGATGGCGGGCGGGGATGGCTACACCTTC. This gives the protein CVSRQMAGGDGYTF. This sequence joins TRBV6-4 and TRBJ1-2, with D tentatively TRBD1 (5 bases). CDR3 length: 14 residues. The germline gives CDR1 MRHNA, CDR2 SNTAGT.

Only a few counts were recorded for this clonotype. This chain uses TRBV20-1 with TRBJ2-7, with D possibly being TRBD2 (5 bases). The CDR3 spans 13 residues. CDR1 and CDR2 from the germline V gene are DFQATT and SNEGSKA (reference sequence). Trimming removed 2 bases from V and 6 bases from J, with 14 bases in between. This CDR3 reads CSARTSGLLEQYF. The CDR3 bases are TGCAGTGCTAGAACCAGCGGCCTCCTCGAGCAGTACTTC.

This clonotype was counted between two and nine times. The chain combines TRBV12-3 or TRBV12-4 with TRBJ1-2, with TRBD1 as a possible D gene (5 bases). Between the trimmed V and J ends, which lost 5 bases and 6 bases, there was a span of 16 bases. The CDR3 consists of 14 residues. In nucleotides, the CDR3 is TGTGCCAGCAGTCGTCCGGGACGTTCGGATGGCTACACCTTC. Translated: CASSRPGRSDGYTF.

On this clonotype: Just one base apart from a much larger clone, this may be a read error. V gene TRBV4-1 combines with J gene TRBJ2-6; D may be TRBD1 (5 bases). Germline CDR1 reads MGHRA; CDR2 reads YSYEKL. This CDR3 is built from 16 residues. CDR3 sequence reads: CAGSQDQGSGANVLTF. CDR3 nucleotides: TGCGCCGGCAGCCAAGATCAGGGCTCTGGGGCCAACGTCCTGACTTTC.

This clonotype was seen more than once but under ten times. The CDR3 region has the DNA TGTGCCAGCAGCGACGGACCTTCCCAGATTTACGAGCAGTACTTC. Residues: CASSDGPSQIYEQYF. V is TRBV5-5 and J is TRBJ2-4; the D is unclear. The J call is in doubt because the DNA end fits TRBJ2-7 better. Germline CDR1 reads SGHKS; CDR2 reads YYEKEE (reference sequence). CDR3 length equals 15 residues.

This chain connects TRBV20-1 to TRBJ2-1; 9 bases agree with TRBD1. After removal of 3 bases from V and 9 bases from J, the junction contained 9 bases not matched to a gene. The CDR3 covers 14 residues. Germline lookup yields CDR1 DFQATT and CDR2 SNEGSKA (reference sequence). This CDR3 is CSASTGTGILEQFF. The CDR3 region has the DNA TGCAGTGCTAGTACCGGGACAGGGATTCTTGAGCAGTTCTTC.

This clonotype was observed a handful of times. This chain joins TRBV5-1 and TRBJ2-1, with 13 bases fitting TRBD2. Germline V gene sequence: CDR1 SGHRS, CDR2 YFSETQ. The CDR3 extends over 16 amino acids. The V gene end was trimmed by 4 bases and the J gene end by 8 bases; junction bases not matched to a gene: 9. In nucleotides, the CDR3 is TGCGCCAGCAGCCCTCCACTAGCGGGAGGGCTCGATGAGCAGTTCTTC. This encodes CASSPPLAGGLDEQFF.

The sample holds many counts of this clonotype. The chain couples TRBV20-1 to TRBJ2-7; D is undetermined. This CDR3 region has 10 residues. V dropped 6 bases and J dropped 5 bases, with 8 bases sitting between them. CDR1 DFQATT and CDR2 SNEGSKA come from the germline V gene (reference sequence). The CDR3 DNA follows: TGCAGTGCGAAGGGAAACGAGCAGTACTTC. Protein: CSAKGNEQYF.

A few counts support this clonotype. The chain has TRBV30 and TRBJ1-2, with 8 positions matching TRBD1. Germline loops: CDR1 GTSNPN, CDR2 SVGIG (reference sequence). Germline trimming cut 8 bases from V and 0 bases from J; bases unmatched to any gene: 11. The CDR3 loop spans 15 amino acids. CDR3 sequence reads: CARTRTGRPNYGYTF. Here the CDR3 DNA reads TGTGCCCGGACGAGGACAGGGCGTCCTAACTATGGCTACACCTTC.

A few counts support this clonotype. The rearrangement uses TRBV6-1 and TRBJ2-1; 9 bases align to TRBD1. Trimming removed 1 base from V and 10 bases from J; junction bases left unmatched: 2. The V gene's germline CDR1 is MNHNS and CDR2 SASEGT. CDR3 length equals 13 residues. The DNA of the CDR3 is TGTGCCAGCAGTGAAGACAGGGGGCGAGAGCAGTTCTTC. This gives the protein CASSEDRGREQFF.

This clonotype was counted a few times. This rearrangement joins TRBV27 to TRBJ2-3; 7 nucleotides agree with TRBD1. Trimming cost V 0 bases and J 3 bases; bases outside gene matches: 6. Germline-derived CDR1 and CDR2 are MNHEY and SMNVEV (reference sequence). This CDR3 has 16 residues. In nucleotides, the CDR3 is TGTGCCAGCAGTTTATCAGAGGACAGGTCAACAGATACGCAGTATTTT. Translating gives CASSLSEDRSTDTQYF.

CDR3 nucleotides: TGTGCCAGCAGCTTATCGGGGGAAGGTGGCTACACCTTC. This gives the protein CASSLSGEGGYTF. The chain joins TRBV7-9 to TRBJ1-2, with D possibly TRBD1 on 5 matching bases. Trimming took off 2 bases at V and 7 bases at J, with 11 bases between the two ends. CDR3 length: 13 amino acids. Germline V CDR1 and CDR2: SEHNR, FQNEAQ (reference sequence).